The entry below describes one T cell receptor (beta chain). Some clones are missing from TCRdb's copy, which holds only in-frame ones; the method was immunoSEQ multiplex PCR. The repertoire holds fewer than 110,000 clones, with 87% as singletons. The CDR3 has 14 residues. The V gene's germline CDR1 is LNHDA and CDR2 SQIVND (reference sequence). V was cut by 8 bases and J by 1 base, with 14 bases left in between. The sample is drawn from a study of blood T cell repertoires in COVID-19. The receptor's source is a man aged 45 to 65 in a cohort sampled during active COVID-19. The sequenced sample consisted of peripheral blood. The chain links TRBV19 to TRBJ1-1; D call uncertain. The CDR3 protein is CASFARGGNTEAFF. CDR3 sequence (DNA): TGTGCCAGTTTCGCCCGGGGAGGGAACACTGAAGCTTTCTTT.